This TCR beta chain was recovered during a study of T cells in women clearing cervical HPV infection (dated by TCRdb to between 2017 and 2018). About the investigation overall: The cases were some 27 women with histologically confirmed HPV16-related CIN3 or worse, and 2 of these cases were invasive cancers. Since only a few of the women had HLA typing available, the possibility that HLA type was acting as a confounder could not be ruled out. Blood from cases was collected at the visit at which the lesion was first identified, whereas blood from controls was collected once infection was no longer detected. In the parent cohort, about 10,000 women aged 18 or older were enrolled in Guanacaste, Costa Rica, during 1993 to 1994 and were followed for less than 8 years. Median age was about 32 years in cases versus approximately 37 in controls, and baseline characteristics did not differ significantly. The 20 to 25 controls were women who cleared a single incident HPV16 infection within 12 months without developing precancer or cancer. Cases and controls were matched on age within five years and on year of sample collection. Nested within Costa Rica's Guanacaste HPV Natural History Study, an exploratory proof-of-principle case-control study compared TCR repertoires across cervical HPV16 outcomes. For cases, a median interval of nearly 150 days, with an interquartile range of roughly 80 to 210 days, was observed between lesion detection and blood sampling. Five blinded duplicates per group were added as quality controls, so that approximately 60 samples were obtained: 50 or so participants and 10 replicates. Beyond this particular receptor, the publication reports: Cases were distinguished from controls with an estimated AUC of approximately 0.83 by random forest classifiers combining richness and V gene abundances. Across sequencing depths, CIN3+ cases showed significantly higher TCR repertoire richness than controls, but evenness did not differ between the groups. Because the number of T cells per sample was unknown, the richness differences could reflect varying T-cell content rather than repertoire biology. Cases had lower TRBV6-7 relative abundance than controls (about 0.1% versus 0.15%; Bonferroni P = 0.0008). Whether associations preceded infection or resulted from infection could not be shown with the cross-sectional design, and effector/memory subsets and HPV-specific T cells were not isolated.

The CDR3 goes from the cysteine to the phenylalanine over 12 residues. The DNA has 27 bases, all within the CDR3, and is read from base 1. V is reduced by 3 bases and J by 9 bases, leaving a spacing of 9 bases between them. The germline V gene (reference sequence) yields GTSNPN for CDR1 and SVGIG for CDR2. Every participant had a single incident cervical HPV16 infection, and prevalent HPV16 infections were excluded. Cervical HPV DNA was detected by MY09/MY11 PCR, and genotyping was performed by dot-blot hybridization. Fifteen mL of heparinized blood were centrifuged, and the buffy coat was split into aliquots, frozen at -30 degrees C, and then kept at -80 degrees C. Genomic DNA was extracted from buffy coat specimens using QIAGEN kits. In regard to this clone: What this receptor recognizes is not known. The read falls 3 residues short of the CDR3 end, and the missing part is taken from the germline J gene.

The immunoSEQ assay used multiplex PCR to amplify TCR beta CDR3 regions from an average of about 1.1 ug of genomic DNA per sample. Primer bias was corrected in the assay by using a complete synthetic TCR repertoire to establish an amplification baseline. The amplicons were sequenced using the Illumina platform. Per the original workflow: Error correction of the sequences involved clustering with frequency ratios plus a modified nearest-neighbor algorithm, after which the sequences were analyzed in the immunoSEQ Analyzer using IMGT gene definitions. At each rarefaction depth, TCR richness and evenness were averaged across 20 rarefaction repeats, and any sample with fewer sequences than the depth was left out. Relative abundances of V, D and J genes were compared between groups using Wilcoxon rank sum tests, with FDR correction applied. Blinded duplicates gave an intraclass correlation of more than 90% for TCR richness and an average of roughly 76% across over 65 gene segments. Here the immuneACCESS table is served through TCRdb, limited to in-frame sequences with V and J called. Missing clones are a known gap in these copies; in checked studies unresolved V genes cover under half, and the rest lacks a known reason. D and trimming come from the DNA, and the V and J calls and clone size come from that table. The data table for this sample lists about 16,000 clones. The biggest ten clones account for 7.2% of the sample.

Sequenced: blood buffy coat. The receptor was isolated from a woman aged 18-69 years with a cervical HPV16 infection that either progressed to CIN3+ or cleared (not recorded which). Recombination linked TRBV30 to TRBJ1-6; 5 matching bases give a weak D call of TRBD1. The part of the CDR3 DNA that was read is TGTGCCTGGAGCGAGACAGCTTCACCC. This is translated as CAWSETASP. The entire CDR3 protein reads CAWSETASPLHF. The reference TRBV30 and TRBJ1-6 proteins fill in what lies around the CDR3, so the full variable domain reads SQTIHQWPATLVQPVGSPLSLECTVEGTSNPNLYWYRQAAGRGLQLLFYSVGIGQISSEVPQNLSASRPQDRQFILSSKKLLLSDSGFYLCAWSETASPLHFGNGTRLTVT.